This TCR beta chain was recovered during a study of blood T cell repertoires in COVID-19. The overall study: There were acute and convalescent COVID-19 samples, and they came from the United States, Italy and Spain. PBMCs, B-cell-depleted T cells, or T cells provided the cDNA or gDNA that made up the material.

Germline V lookup: CDR1 SGDLS, CDR2 YYNGEE. The CDR3 sequence is 14 residues long. The V end lost 0 bases, the J end lost 6 bases, and 9 bases lay between the germline ends. Per the authors' pipeline: The assay estimated nucleated cells by amplifying reference gene primers. Assay used: immunoSEQ multiplex PCR; TCRdb lists only in-frame clones, some missing. D and trimming come from the DNA, and the V and J calls and clone size come from that table. The data show around 460,000 clones, with about 90% seen just once and less than 0.95% held by the top ten. V and J are TRBV9 and TRBJ2-2; D is unclear. The receptor comes from a man younger than 30 with COVID-19, enrolled during active disease. The sequenced sample was peripheral blood. Written as DNA, the CDR3 is TGTGCCAGCAGCGTAGCCTTGGAGCCCGGGGAGCTGTTTTTT. Protein product: CASSVALEPGELFF.